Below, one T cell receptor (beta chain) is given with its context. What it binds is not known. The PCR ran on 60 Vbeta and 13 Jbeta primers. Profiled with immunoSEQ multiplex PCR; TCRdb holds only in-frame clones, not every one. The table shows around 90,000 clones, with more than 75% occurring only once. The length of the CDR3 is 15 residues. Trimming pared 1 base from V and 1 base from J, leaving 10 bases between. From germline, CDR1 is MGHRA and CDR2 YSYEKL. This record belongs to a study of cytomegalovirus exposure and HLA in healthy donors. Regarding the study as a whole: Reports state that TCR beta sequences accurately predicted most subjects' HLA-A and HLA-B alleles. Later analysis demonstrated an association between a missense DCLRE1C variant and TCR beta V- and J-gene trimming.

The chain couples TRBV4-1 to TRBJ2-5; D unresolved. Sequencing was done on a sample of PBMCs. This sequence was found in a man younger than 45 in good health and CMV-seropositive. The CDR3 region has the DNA TGCGCCAGCAGCCAAGCCAAGCACTCCCAAGAGACCCAGTACTTC. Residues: CASSQAKHSQETQYF.